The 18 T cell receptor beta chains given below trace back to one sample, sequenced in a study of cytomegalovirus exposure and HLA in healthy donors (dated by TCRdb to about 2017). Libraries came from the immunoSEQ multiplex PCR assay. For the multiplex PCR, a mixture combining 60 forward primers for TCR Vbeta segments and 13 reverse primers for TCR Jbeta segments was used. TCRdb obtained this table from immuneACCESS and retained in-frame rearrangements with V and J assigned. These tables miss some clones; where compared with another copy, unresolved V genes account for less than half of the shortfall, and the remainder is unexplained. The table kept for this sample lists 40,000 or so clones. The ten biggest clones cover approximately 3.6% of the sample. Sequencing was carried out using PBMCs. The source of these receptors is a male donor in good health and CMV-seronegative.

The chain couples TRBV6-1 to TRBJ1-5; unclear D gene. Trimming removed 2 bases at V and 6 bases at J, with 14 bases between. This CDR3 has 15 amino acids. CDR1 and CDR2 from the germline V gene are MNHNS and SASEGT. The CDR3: CASSEQAYAVQPQHF. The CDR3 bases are TGTGCCAGCAGTGAACAGGCTTACGCAGTTCAGCCCCAGCATTTT.

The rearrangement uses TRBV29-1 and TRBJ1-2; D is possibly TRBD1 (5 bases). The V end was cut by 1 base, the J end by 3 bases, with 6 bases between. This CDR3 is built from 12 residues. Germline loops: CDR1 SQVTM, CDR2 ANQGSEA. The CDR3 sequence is CSVEGQYYGYTF. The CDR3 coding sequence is TGCAGCGTTGAAGGACAGTACTATGGCTACACCTTC.

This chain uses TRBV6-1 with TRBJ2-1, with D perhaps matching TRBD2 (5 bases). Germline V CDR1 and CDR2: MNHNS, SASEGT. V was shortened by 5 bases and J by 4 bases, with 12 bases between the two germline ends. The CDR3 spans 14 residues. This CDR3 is CASSLSGLYNEQFF. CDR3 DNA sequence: TGTGCCAGCAGTCTAAGCGGTCTGTACAATGAGCAGTTCTTC.

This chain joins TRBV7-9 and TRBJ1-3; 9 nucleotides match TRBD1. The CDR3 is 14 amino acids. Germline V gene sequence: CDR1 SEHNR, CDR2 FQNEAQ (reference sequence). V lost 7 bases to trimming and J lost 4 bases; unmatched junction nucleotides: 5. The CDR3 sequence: CASTSGQGGNTIYF. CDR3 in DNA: TGTGCCAGCACCTCCGGACAGGGGGGAAACACCATATATTTT.

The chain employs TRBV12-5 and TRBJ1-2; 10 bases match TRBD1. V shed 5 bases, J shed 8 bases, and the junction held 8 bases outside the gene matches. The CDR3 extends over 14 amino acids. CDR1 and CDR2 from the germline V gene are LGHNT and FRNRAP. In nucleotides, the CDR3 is TGTGCTAGTGGTCCCGGGACAGGGGCGGGGGGCTACACCTTC. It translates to CASGPGTGAGGYTF.

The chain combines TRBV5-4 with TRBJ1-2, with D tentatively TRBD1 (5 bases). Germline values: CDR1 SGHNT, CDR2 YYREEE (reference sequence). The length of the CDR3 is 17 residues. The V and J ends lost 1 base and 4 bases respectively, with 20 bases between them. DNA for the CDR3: TGTGCCAGCAGCTTGTGGTCCATAGGCAGGGTATTCTATGGCTACACCTTC. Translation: CASSLWSIGRVFYGYTF.

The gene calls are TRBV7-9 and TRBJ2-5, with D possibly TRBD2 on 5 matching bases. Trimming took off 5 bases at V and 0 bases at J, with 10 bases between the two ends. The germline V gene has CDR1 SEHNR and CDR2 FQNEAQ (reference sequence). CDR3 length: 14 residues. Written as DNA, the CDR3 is TGTGCCAGCAGCGCGGACTCGTACCAAGAGACCCAGTACTTC. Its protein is CASSADSYQETQYF.

The CDR3 sequence: CASSLSFQGSNTEAFF. CDR3 coding DNA: TGCGCCAGCAGTCTTTCTTTTCAGGGGTCGAACACTGAAGCTTTCTTT. The chain recombines TRBV23-1 with TRBJ1-1, with D possibly being TRBD1 (6 bases). TRBV23-1 is an ORF, and what it does is uncertain. The CDR3 extends over 16 amino acids. V was shortened by 4 bases and J by 1 base, with 16 bases between the two germline ends.

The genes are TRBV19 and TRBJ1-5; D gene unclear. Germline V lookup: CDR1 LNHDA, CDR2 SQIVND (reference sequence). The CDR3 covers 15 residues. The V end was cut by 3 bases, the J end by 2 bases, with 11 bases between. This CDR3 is CASSIRGRGNQPQHF. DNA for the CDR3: TGTGCCAGTAGTATCCGGGGTCGGGGCAATCAGCCCCAGCATTTT.

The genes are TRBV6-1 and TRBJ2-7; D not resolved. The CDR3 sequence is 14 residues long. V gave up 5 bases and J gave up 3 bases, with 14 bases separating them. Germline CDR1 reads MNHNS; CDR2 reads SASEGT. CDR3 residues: CASSRLIVGYEQYF. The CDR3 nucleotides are TGTGCCAGCAGTCGCCTCATAGTTGGCTACGAGCAGTACTTC.

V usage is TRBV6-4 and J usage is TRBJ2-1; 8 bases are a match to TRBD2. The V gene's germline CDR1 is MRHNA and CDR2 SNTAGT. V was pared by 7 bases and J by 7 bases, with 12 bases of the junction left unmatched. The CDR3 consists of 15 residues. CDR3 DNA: TGTGCCAGCAAGTTGTACGGGGGGGCGGGAAATGAGCAGTTCTTC. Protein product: CASKLYGGAGNEQFF.

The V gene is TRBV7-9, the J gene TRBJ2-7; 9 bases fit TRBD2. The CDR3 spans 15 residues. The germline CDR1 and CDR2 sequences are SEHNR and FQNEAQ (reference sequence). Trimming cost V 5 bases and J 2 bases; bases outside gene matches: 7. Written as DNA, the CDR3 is TGTGCCAGCAGCCCCGTGGTAGCGGGAGCCTACGAGCAGTACTTC. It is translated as CASSPVVAGAYEQYF.

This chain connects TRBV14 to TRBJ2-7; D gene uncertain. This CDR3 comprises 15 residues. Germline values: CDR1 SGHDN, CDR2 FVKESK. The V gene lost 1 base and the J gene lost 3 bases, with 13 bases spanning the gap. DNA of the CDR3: TGTGCCAGCAGCCAAGGAGGAGTGAGGTTCTACGAGCAGTACTTC. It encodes CASSQGGVRFYEQYF.

The CDR3, as DNA: TGTGCCAGCAGGAGGACTAGCGGGGCCCAAGAGACCCAGTACTTC. Amino acids: CASRRTSGAQETQYF. The V gene is TRBV6-5, the J gene TRBJ2-5, with 12 bases aligning to TRBD2. CDR3 length equals 15 residues. Germline trimming cut 6 bases from V and 1 base from J; bases unmatched to any gene: 3. Germline lookup yields CDR1 MNHEY and CDR2 SVGAGI.

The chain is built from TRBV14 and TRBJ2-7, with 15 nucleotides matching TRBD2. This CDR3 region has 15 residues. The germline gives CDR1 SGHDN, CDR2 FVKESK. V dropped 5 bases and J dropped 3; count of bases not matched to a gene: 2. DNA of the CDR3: TGTGCCAGCAGCAGGGGACTAGCGGGGGGCTACGAGCAGTACTTC. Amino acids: CASSRGLAGGYEQYF. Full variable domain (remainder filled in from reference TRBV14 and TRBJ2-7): EAGVTQFPSHSVIEKGQTVTLRCDPISGHDNLYWYRRVMGKEIKFLLHFVKESKQDESGMPNNRFLAERTGGTYSTLKVQPAELEDSGVYFCASSRGLAGGYEQYFGPGTRLTVT.

The CDR3 reads CASSVSGGGESGNTIYF. The CDR3, as DNA: TGTGCCAGCAGCGTATCCGGGGGGGGAGAATCTGGAAACACCATATATTTT. This sequence joins TRBV9 and TRBJ1-3; D possibly corresponds to TRBD1 (5 bases). Germline V gene data show CDR1 as SGDLS and CDR2 as YYNGEE. V lost 1 base, J lost 1 base, and 15 bases lay in between. The CDR3 sequence is 17 residues long.

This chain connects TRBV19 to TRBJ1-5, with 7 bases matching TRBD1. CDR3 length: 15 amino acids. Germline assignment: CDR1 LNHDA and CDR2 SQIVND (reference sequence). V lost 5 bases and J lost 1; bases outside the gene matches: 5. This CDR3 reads CASSLLQGSNQPQHF. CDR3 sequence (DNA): TGTGCCAGTAGTCTACTACAGGGGAGCAATCAGCCCCAGCATTTT.

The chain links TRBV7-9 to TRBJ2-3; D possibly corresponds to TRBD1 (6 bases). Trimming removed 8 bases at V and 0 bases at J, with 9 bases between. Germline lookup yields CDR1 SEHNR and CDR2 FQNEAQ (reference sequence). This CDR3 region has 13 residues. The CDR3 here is CASSGHSTDTQYF. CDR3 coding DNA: TGTGCCAGCTCGGGACACAGCACAGATACGCAGTATTTT.